This TCR beta chain was obtained from a study of blood T cell repertoires in COVID-19. Study overall: COVID-19 samples from acute and convalescent phases originated in the United States, Italy and Spain.

The germline gives CDR1 SGDLS, CDR2 YYNGEE. Trimming shortened V by 1 base and J by 8 bases, and 9 bases separated the two germline ends. The length of the CDR3 is 12 residues. Profiled with immunoSEQ multiplex PCR; TCRdb holds only in-frame clones, not every one. The table has around 99,000 clones, 70% to 85% seen once; the top ten hold roughly 7.7%. The chain joins TRBV9 to TRBJ1-2; D is unclear. The sequence came from an elderly woman with active or convalescent COVID-19. What was sequenced was peripheral blood. The CDR3, as DNA: TGTGCCAGCAGCGTATTAACCGGGGGCTACACCTTC. Its protein product is CASSVLTGGYTF.